This T cell receptor beta chain came from a study of blood T cell repertoires in COVID-19. The CDR3 runs 15 residues. Trimming left V 1 base short and J 7 bases short, with 13 bases between. Looked up from germline, CDR1 is KGHDR and CDR2 is SFDVKD. Per the study methods: Nucleated cell counts were estimated from reference gene primer amplification. TCRdb's table, derived via immunoSEQ multiplex PCR, lists solely in-frame clones and lacks some. D and trimming come from the DNA, and the V and J calls and clone size come from that table. This sample has fewer than 60,000 clones, with about four fifths found just once.

Sequencing was carried out using peripheral blood. This TCR derives from a woman of 80 years or more with COVID-19, enrolled during active disease. The rearrangement uses TRBV24-1 and TRBJ2-1, with D perhaps TRBD2 (5 bases). CDR3 bases: TGTGCCACCAGTGATTTCGTCCTAACGGGGAATGAGCAGTTCTTC. It yields the protein CATSDFVLTGNEQFF.